This passage covers 6 T cell receptor beta chains from one sample sequenced in a study of blood T cell repertoires in COVID-19. TCRdb keeps only in-frame clones here, not all; method: immunoSEQ multiplex PCR. The data hold roughly 250,000 clones, with approximately 85% observed a single time. The specimen was peripheral blood. All receptors come from a woman aged 60-75 years with active or convalescent COVID-19.

In the case of this clone: An end of the junction does not agree with germline; a read error may underlie this. The genes are TRBV4-2 and TRBJ2-7; D may be TRBD1 (5 bases). The length of the CDR3 is 14 residues. CDR1 LGHNA and CDR2 YNFKEQ come from the germline V gene. The CDR3 reads CASTQRQGAYEQYF. CDR3 nucleotide sequence: TGTGCCAGCACCCAAAGGCAGGGCGCCTACGAGCAGTACTTC.

V and J are TRBV4-1 and TRBJ2-5, with 8 bases identical to TRBD2. Germline V gene lookup returns CDR1 MGHRA and CDR2 YSYEKL. CDR3 length equals 15 residues. The trim removed 4 bases at V and 4 bases at J, leaving 8 bases unmatched. CDR3 sequence (DNA): TGCGCCAGCAGCCCGGGAGCGGGGGTTTCAGAGACCCAGTACTTC. Its protein is CASSPGAGVSETQYF.

This clone is a singleton in its sample. V and J are TRBV13 and TRBJ1-2; D gene uncertain. The CDR3 contains 13 residues. Germline CDR1 reads PRHDT; CDR2 reads FYEKMQ (reference sequence). The germline V and J ends were trimmed by 5 bases and 7 bases, with 14 bases remaining between them. The CDR3, as DNA: TGTGCCAGCAGCCGACCTCCACGGAGTGGCTACACCTTC. Translating gives CASSRPPRSGYTF.

The genes are TRBV7-8 and TRBJ1-4; 7 bases match TRBD1. Germline V lookup: CDR1 SGHVS, CDR2 FQNEAQ. The CDR3 extends over 15 amino acids. V lost 5 bases to trimming and J lost 8 bases; unmatched junction nucleotides: 11. CDR3 DNA: TGTGCCAGCAGCCTCGACAGGGTAAAGGGGGAAAAACTGTTTTTT. It yields the protein CASSLDRVKGEKLFF. Supplemented by reference TRBV7-8 and TRBJ1-4, the full variable domain reads GAGVSQSPRYKVAKRGQDVALRCDPISGHVSLFWYQQALGQGPEFLTYFQNEAQLDKSGLPSDRFFAERPEGSVSTLKIQRTQQEDSAVYLCASSLDRVKGEKLFFGSGTQLSVL.

This chain links TRBV27 with TRBJ1-1; D might be TRBD1 (6 bases). The CDR3 is 14 residues long. Germline CDR1 MNHEY, CDR2 SMNVEV (reference sequence). Trimming cost V 6 bases and J 1 base, with 12 bases left between them. The CDR3 here is CASRGRDKNTEAFF. For the CDR3, the DNA is TGTGCCAGCAGGGGCCGGGACAAGAACACTGAAGCTTTCTTT.

The chain combines TRBV7-2 with TRBJ2-3, with 14 bases fitting TRBD2. CDR3 length: 17 amino acids. With 1 base clipped from V and 8 bases from J, the junction kept 8 bases outside the gene matches. Germline V gene lookup returns CDR1 SGHTA and CDR2 FQGNSA. The CDR3 DNA reads TGTGCCAGCAGCTTAGGATCGACTAGCGGGGGGGACTCTACGCAGTATTTT. The encoded protein is CASSLGSTSGGDSTQYF.